The 9 T cell receptor beta chains in this list originate from one sample, sequenced in a study of cytomegalovirus exposure and HLA in healthy donors. Both 60 Vbeta primers and 13 Jbeta primers went into the PCR. The method was immunoSEQ multiplex PCR; TCRdb's version includes in-frame clones alone and lacks a portion of them. The sample yields around 80,000 clones, more than 50% seen once. Sequencing input: PBMCs. The receptor source for this set is a male donor in good health and CMV-seropositive.

The chain recombines TRBV5-4 with TRBJ2-2; 7 bases agree with TRBD2. The junction had 4 bases not matched to a gene; V was cut back by 0 bases and J by 2 bases. Germline values: CDR1 SGHNT, CDR2 YYREEE (reference sequence). The length of the CDR3 is 16 residues. The CDR3 sequence is CASSLAGTTNTGELFF. The CDR3, as DNA: TGTGCCAGCAGCTTGGCCGGGACTACTAACACCGGGGAGCTGTTTTTT.

The V call is TRBV29-1, the J call TRBJ2-2; the D gene is possibly TRBD2 (5 bases). The V end lost 5 bases, the J end lost 6 bases, and 16 bases lay between the germline ends. This CDR3 has 14 residues. The germline V gene has CDR1 SQVTM and CDR2 ANQGSEA. This CDR3 is CSVRKGVGSGELFF. Here the CDR3 DNA reads TGCAGCGTTAGGAAGGGAGTTGGTTCCGGGGAGCTGTTTTTT.

V usage is TRBV27 and J usage is TRBJ2-7; D is ambiguous. Deletions cut 6 bases from V and 4 bases from J, with 10 bases between. CDR1 and CDR2 from the germline V gene are MNHEY and SMNVEV (reference sequence). The CDR3 is 12 residues long. In nucleotides, the CDR3 is TGTGCCAGCAGACCCAACGGTTACGAGCAGTACTTC. Protein product: CASRPNGYEQYF.

This sequence joins TRBV11-2 and TRBJ1-4, with a tentative D call TRBD1 (6 bases). V shed 5 bases and J shed 8 bases, with 15 bases lying between them. CDR1 is SGHAT and CDR2 is FQNNGV in the germline V gene. The CDR3 has 14 residues. The CDR3 DNA reads TGTGCCAGCAGCGTGGGACACTTAGGCGAAAAACTGTTTTTT. It codes for CASSVGHLGEKLFF.

The chain uses TRBV7-2 and TRBJ2-2; D ambiguous. Germline CDR1 and CDR2: SGHTA and FQGNSA. The ends were cut back, 5 bases at V and 2 bases at J, with 6 bases in the middle. The CDR3 totals 13 residues. DNA for the CDR3: TGTGCCAGCAGCGCCACTAACACCGGGGAGCTGTTTTTT. Residues: CASSATNTGELFF.

The chain carries TRBV29-1 and TRBJ2-2; 13 nucleotides align to TRBD2. CDR3 length: 15 residues. V shed 7 bases, J shed 4 bases, and the junction held 6 bases outside the gene matches. Per germline, CDR1 SQVTM and CDR2 ANQGSEA. The CDR3: CSARLAGGITGELFF. The CDR3, as DNA: TGCAGCGCCCGACTAGCGGGAGGCATCACCGGGGAGCTGTTTTTT.

Only a few counts were recorded for this clone. This chain connects TRBV18 to TRBJ1-3; the D is unclear. The CDR3 sequence is 16 residues long. The V gene's germline CDR1 is KGHSH and CDR2 LQKENI. Between the trimmed V and J ends, which lost 1 base and 2 bases, there was a span of 12 bases. Here the CDR3 DNA reads TGTGCCAGCTCACCACTTGGGGAGGGAGCTGGAAACACCATATATTTT. Residues: CASSPLGEGAGNTIYF.

The chain joins TRBV18 to TRBJ2-3, with 7 positions matching TRBD2. Per the germline V gene, CDR1 is KGHSH and CDR2 is LQKENI. The CDR3 consists of 15 residues. V lost 6 bases, J lost 4 bases, and 10 bases stayed unmatched. CDR3 region: CASSPSGGSPDTQYF. The CDR3 bases are TGTGCCAGCTCTCCTTCGGGGGGTTCCCCAGATACGCAGTATTTT.

Regarding this clone: A read error may produce the germline difference seen at one junction end. This chain joins TRBV7-9 and TRBJ1-2; D ambiguous. This CDR3 is built from 12 residues. Germline V CDR1 and CDR2: SEHNR, FQNEAQ (reference sequence). The DNA of the CDR3 is TGTTCCAGCAGCCGAGAGCCAGGCGGCTACACCTTC. Protein: CSSSREPGGYTF.